The entry that follows covers one T cell receptor beta chain sequence. Its antigen remains unknown. Produced via immunoSEQ multiplex PCR; TCRdb's table is partial and in-frame only. In the table there are approximately 60,000 clones, around 90% of which are singletons. The sample comes from a study of CD4 T cells in relation to SARS-CoV-2 and coronaviruses. Overall study: Two subjects were Hispanic; patients were seven or eight males and a few females. The HLA restriction of the shared crossreactive spike epitopes was mapped.

Points from the study as a whole: In around three fifths of donors, memory CD4+ clonotypes crossrecognized SARS-CoV-2 and at least one common cold coronavirus spike.

The material sequenced was naive CD4+ T cells from PBMCs. Subset reported: naive CD4+ T cells isolated by negative enrichment. This clonotype originated in an adult with COVID-19.

The CDR3 loop reads CASSREAVTFHEQYF. Here the CDR3 DNA reads TGTGCCAGCAGCAGGGAGGCGGTGACATTCCACGAGCAGTACTTC. This chain joins TRBV7-2 and TRBJ2-7, with a possible D match to TRBD2 (6 bases). The CDR3 is made up of 15 amino acids. CDR1 is SGHTA and CDR2 is FQGNSA in the germline V gene. Trimming cost V 5 bases and J 5 bases, with 19 bases left between them.